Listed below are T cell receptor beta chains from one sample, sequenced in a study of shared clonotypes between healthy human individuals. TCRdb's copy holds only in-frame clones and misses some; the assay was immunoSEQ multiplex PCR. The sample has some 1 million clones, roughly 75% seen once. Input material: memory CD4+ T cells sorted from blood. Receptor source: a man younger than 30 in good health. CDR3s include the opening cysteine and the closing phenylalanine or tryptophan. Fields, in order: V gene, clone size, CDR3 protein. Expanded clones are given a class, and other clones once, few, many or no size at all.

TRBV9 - CARRRETQYF
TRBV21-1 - CASSTGTGVEKLFF
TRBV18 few CASSLRTVNTEAFF
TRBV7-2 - CASSSGRWGNQPQHF
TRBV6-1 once CASSGLKGLAEEDSTDTQYF
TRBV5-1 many CASSWGAGYTEAFF
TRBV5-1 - CASSLEGGSMNEAFF
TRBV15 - CATSTDRGAYIQYF
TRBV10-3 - CASLTGRGGTEAFF
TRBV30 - CAWSRTATNEKLFF
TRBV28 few CASSLGTVTGEQYF
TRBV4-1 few CASSRLVSVVSSYEQYF
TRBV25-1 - CASSDQSRGNYGYTF
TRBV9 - CASSETTDTQYF
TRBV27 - CASSFQGGSYNEQFF
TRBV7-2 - CASSLVGETQYF
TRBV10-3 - CAIRTDYNSPLHF
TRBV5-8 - CASSLGLAGGPWYF
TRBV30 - CAWKQGVNQPQHF
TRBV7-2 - CASSFGGTSSAYEQYF
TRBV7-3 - CASRTGLDPSVDTQYF
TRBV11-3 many CASSGGVEQFF
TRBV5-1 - CASSLGGKNTGELFF
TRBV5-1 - CASSATGGLANEKLFF
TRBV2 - CASSGGGSSTDTQYF
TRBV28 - CASSALGGNYGYTF
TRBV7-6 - CASSAEDRSYGYTF
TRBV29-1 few CSVWRANTEAFF
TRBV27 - CASSFYSNQPQHF
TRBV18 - CASSLPRRNSGNTIYF
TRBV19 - CASSAGTGHEDTQYF
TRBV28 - CASRETGGPSPLHF
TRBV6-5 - CASSYSYETGNEQFF
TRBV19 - CASSILVNTEAFF